This passage covers 21 T cell receptor beta chains from one sample sequenced in a study of T-cell reconstitution after alpha-beta-depleted transplantation in children. TCRbeta library preparation incorporated unique molecular identifiers. Using its own MiXCR run on the PCR reads, TCRdb lists one record per CDR3 protein. The data contain roughly 500,000 distinct CDR3 sequences, roughly an eighth of them singletons. The source was PBMCs from the stem cell graft donor, collected from the stem cell graft. Every receptor here comes from a human donor who donated a stem cell graft to a child with combined immunodeficiency.

This clonotype was detected only a few times. The gene calls are TRBV7-3 and TRBJ2-5; TRBD1 matches at 9 bases. Germline assignment: CDR1 SGHTA and CDR2 FQGTGA. This CDR3 comprises 16 residues. J lost 1 base, V lost 4 bases, and 7 bases had no gene match. CDR3 loop: CASSWGGQGPQETQYF. The CDR3 nucleotides are TGTGCCAGCAGCTGGGGGGGACAGGGACCCCAAGAGACCCAGTACTTC.

This clonotype turned up a few times. The chain uses TRBV20-1 and TRBJ1-5; TRBD1 aligns across 9 bases. J was trimmed by 5 bases and V by 6 bases; bases with no gene match: 8. There are 14 residues in the CDR3. The V gene's germline CDR1 is DFQATT and CDR2 SNEGSKA (reference sequence). The CDR3 protein is CSARTGDFHQPQHF. CDR3 DNA sequence: TGCAGTGCCCGGACAGGGGATTTTCATCAGCCCCAGCATTTT.

This chain uses TRBV7-9 with TRBJ2-7; TRBD1 might be the D (5 bases). The CDR3 contains 13 residues. V was cut by 5 bases and J by 3 bases, with 11 bases left in between. CDR1 and CDR2 from the germline V gene are SEHNR and FQNEAQ (reference sequence). In DNA form, the CDR3 reads TGTGCCAGCAGCGCCCCAGGGAACTACGAGCAGTACTTC. Its translation is CASSAPGNYEQYF.

The chain combines TRBV3-1 with TRBJ2-2; D perhaps matches TRBD2 (5 bases). The V gene's germline CDR1 is LGHDT and CDR2 YNNKEL (reference sequence). This CDR3 comprises 17 residues. V shed 0 bases and J shed 1 base, with 12 bases lying between them. The CDR3 nucleotides are TGTGCCAGCAGCCAAGATTGGGAGCGGATGAACACCGGGGAGCTGTTTTTT. It translates to CASSQDWERMNTGELFF. Full variable domain (remainder filled in from reference TRBV3-1 and TRBJ2-2): DTAVSQTPKYLVTQMGNDKSIKCEQNLGHDTMYWYKQDSKKFLKIMFSYNNKELIINETVPNRFSPKSPDKAHLNLHINSLELGDSAVYFCASSQDWERMNTGELFFGEGSRLTVL.

This clonotype has only a few counts. The chain links TRBV5-1 to TRBJ2-7, with D possibly matching TRBD2 (6 bases). Germline values: CDR1 SGHRS, CDR2 YFSETQ. Trimming removed 2 bases from V and 0 bases from J, with 9 bases in between. The CDR3 runs to 14 residues. In DNA, the CDR3 is TGCGCCAGCAGCTTCGCGGGGTACTCCTACGAGCAGTACTTC. This translates into CASSFAGYSYEQYF.

The chain has TRBV15 and TRBJ2-1, with TRBD2 matching 7 bases. Germline V gene data show CDR1 as LNHNV and CDR2 as YYDKDF (reference sequence). Unmatched junction bases numbered 8, after V lost 5 bases and J lost 7 bases. This CDR3 region has 14 residues. The CDR3, as DNA: TGTGCCACCAGCTCCTGGGGGGGGTCAAATGAGCAGTTCTTC. Translating it yields CATSSWGGSNEQFF.

In this sample, this clonotype turned up many times. V and J are TRBV27 and TRBJ2-3, with a weak D call TRBD2 (5 bases). V dropped 5 bases and J dropped 2 bases, with 17 bases sitting between them. Germline CDR1 is MNHEY and CDR2 is SMNVEV (reference sequence). The CDR3 consists of 16 residues. The CDR3 region has the DNA TGTGCCAGCAGTCTCTCCGGGAAGTCGGCCACAGATACGCAGTATTTT. It is translated as CASSLSGKSATDTQYF.

The chain employs TRBV25-1 and TRBJ1-3; D perhaps matches TRBD1 (6 bases). The CDR3 runs to 15 residues. Trimming cost V 3 bases and J 0 bases, with 9 bases left between them. Looked up from germline, CDR1 is MGHDK and CDR2 is SYGVNS. CDR3 sequence: CASSDQGSSGNTIYF. The DNA of the CDR3 is TGTGCCAGCAGTGACCAGGGGAGCTCTGGAAACACCATATATTTT.

This clonotype was counted only a few times. The J gene is TRBJ1-2, the V gene TRBV15, with a possible D match to TRBD1 (5 bases). This CDR3 comprises 18 residues. Between the trimmed V and J ends, which lost 3 bases and 3 bases, there was a span of 23 bases. In germline, CDR1 is LNHNV, CDR2 YYDKDF (reference sequence). In nucleotides, the CDR3 is TGTGCCACCAGCAGCCATTCAGCCGGGACCCTCGAGGACTATGGCTACACCTTC. It is translated as CATSSHSAGTLEDYGYTF.

This clonotype was detected only a few times. This chain links TRBV7-9 with TRBJ2-7; D perhaps matches TRBD1 (5 bases). The CDR3 spans 16 residues. CDR1 is SEHNR, CDR2 FQNEAQ, per germline (reference sequence). Trimming cost V 3 bases and J 1 base, with 16 bases left between them. CDR3 DNA: TGTGCCAGCAGCTTTTGGGGCCCGATAACTTCCTACGAGCAGTACTTC. The encoded protein is CASSFWGPITSYEQYF. Looking up the rest from reference TRBV7-9 and TRBJ2-7 gives the full variable domain: DTGVSQNPRHKITKRGQNVTFRCDPISEHNRLYWYRQTLGQGPEFLTYFQNEAQLEKSRLLSDRFSAERPKGSFSTLEIQRTEQGDSAMYLCASSFWGPITSYEQYFGPGTRLTVT.

This chain uses TRBV9 with TRBJ2-1; D may be TRBD2 (5 bases). From germline, CDR1 is SGDLS and CDR2 YYNGEE. The ends were cut back, 3 bases at V and 6 bases at J, with 13 bases in the middle. The CDR3 spans 14 residues. The CDR3 DNA follows: TGTGCCAGCAGCGACTTCGGGGTTGGCAATGAGCAGTTCTTC. It encodes CASSDFGVGNEQFF.

This chain uses TRBV5-1 with TRBJ2-1; 9 positions match TRBD2. Trimming cost V 0 bases and J 7 bases; bases outside gene matches: 11. CDR3 length: 17 residues. Germline V gene sequence: CDR1 SGHRS, CDR2 YFSETQ. The CDR3 DNA reads TGCGCCAGCAGCTTGGCCCTCGCGGGGGGGCCGGTTAATGAGCAGTTCTTC. As protein: CASSLALAGGPVNEQFF.

This clonotype was picked up many times. J is TRBJ2-1 and V is TRBV20-1, with TRBD2 identical over 9 bases. Germline CDR1 and CDR2: DFQATT and SNEGSKA (reference sequence). The ends lost 1 base at V and 2 bases at J; junction bases unmatched: 9. This CDR3 region has 17 residues. The CDR3 DNA follows: TGCAGTGCTAGAGGGTACAGGGAGCGGGAGGCCTACAATGAGCAGTTCTTC. It codes for CSARGYREREAYNEQFF.

This clonotype has ten or more counts. CDR3 sequence reads: CASSNRGSGGELFF. The CDR3 region has the DNA TGTGCCAGCAGTAATCGGGGGAGTGGCGGGGAGCTGTTTTTT. The rearrangement joins TRBV27 to TRBJ2-2; possibly TRBD2 for D (6 bases). Germline V gene lookup returns CDR1 MNHEY and CDR2 SMNVEV (reference sequence). The ends were cut back, 5 bases at V and 7 bases at J, with 14 bases in the middle. The CDR3 totals 14 residues.

The V gene is TRBV10-3, the J gene TRBJ2-5; D unresolved. The V and J ends lost 7 bases and 0 bases respectively, with 0 bases between them. The CDR3 has 10 amino acids. Germline CDR1 and CDR2: ENHRY and SYGVKD. The CDR3: CAINQETQYF. The CDR3 DNA follows: TGTGCCATCAACCAAGAGACCCAGTACTTC.

This clonotype was seen more than once but under ten times. The chain links TRBV12-3 or TRBV12-4 to TRBJ2-2; 7 nucleotides match TRBD2. The junction had 9 bases not matched to a gene; V was cut back by 6 bases and J by 5 bases. This CDR3 spans 15 amino acids. This CDR3 reads CASSPERGGTGELFF. CDR3 coding DNA: TGTGCCAGCAGCCCCGAGCGGGGTGGGACCGGGGAGCTGTTTTTT.

This clonotype was seen more than once but under ten times. The gene calls are TRBV12-3 or TRBV12-4 and TRBJ1-2; D possibly corresponds to TRBD1 (6 bases). The CDR3 has 16 amino acids. V lost 8 bases and J 0 bases, leaving 19 bases between the germline ends. CDR3 coding DNA: TGTGCCAGCTATGGGGCAGGGACACCAGCTAACTATGGCTACACCTTC. Protein sequence: CASYGAGTPANYGYTF.

The table lists this clonotype with many counts. The rearrangement joins TRBV6-4 to TRBJ2-3; D tentatively reads TRBD1 or TRBD2 (5 bases each). Germline CDR1 reads MRHNA; CDR2 reads SNTAGT. The CDR3 has 15 amino acids. Trimming removed 2 bases from V and 11 bases from J, with 20 bases in between. DNA of the CDR3: TGTGCCAGCAGTGACGCGGCCGAGGGGCCCAACAAGCAGTATTTT. Translating it yields CASSDAAEGPNKQYF.

This chain connects TRBV7-8 to TRBJ2-3, with D tentatively TRBD2 (6 bases). Trimming cost V 5 bases and J 2 bases, with 26 bases left between them. Germline lookup yields CDR1 SGHVS and CDR2 FQNEAQ. CDR3 size: 19 residues. The CDR3 bases are TGTGCCAGCAGCCTCAATCACGTGCCGGGGGACCATAACACAGATACGCAGTATTTT. This encodes CASSLNHVPGDHNTDTQYF.

This chain connects TRBV7-8 to TRBJ2-5, with 14 bases identical to TRBD2. The CDR3 extends over 17 amino acids. Germline assignment: CDR1 SGHVS and CDR2 FQNEAQ. V shed 5 bases and J 2 bases; nucleotides not matched to a gene: 7. CDR3 amino acids: CASSMGLAGDPQETQYF. The CDR3 coding sequence is TGTGCCAGCAGCATGGGACTAGCGGGAGATCCACAAGAGACCCAGTACTTC.

The chain recombines TRBV20-1 with TRBJ2-1; D unresolved. Trimming removed 0 bases from V and 0 bases from J, with 12 bases in between. The length of the CDR3 is 16 residues. Germline V gene lookup returns CDR1 DFQATT and CDR2 SNEGSKA (reference sequence). CDR3 protein: CSARDYGSSSYNEQFF. DNA for the CDR3: TGCAGTGCTAGAGATTACGGGTCCAGCTCCTACAATGAGCAGTTCTTC.